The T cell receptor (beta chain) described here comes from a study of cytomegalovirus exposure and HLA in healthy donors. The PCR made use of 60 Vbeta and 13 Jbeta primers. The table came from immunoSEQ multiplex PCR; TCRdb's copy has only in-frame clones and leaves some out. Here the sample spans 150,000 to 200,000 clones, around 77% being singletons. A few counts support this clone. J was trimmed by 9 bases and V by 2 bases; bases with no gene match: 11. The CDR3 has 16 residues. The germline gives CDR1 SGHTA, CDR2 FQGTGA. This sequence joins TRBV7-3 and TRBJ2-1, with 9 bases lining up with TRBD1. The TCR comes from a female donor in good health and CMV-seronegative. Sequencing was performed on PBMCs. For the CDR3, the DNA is TGTGCCAGCAGCTTATTTAGGACAGGGGTTTTTGGTGAGCAGTTCTTC. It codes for CASSLFRTGVFGEQFF. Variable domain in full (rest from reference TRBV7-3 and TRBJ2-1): GAGVSQTPSNKVTEKGKYVELRCDPISGHTALYWYRQSLGQGPEFLIYFQGTGAADDSGLPNDRFFAVRPEGSVSTLKIQRTERGDSAVYLCASSLFRTGVFGEQFFGPGTRLTVL.